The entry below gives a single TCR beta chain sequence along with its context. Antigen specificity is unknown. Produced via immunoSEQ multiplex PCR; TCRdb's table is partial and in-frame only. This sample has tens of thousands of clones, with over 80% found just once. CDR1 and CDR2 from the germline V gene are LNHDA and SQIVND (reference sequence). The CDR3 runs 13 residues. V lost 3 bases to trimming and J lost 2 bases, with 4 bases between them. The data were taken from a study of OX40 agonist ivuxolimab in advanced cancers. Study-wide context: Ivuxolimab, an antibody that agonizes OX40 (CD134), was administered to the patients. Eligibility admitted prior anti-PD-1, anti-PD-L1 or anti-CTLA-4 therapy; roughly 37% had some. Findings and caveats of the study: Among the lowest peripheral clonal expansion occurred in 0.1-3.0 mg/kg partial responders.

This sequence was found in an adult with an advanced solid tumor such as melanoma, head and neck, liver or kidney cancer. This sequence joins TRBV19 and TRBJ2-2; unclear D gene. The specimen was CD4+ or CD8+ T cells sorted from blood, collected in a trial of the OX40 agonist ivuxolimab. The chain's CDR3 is CASSIPNTGELFF. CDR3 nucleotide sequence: TGTGCCAGTAGTATTCCCAACACCGGGGAGCTGTTTTTT.